This T cell receptor beta chain emerged from a study of shared clonotypes between healthy human individuals. V gave up 10 bases and J gave up 1 base, with 35 bases separating them. This CDR3 contains 21 residues. Germline V gene data show CDR1 as SNHLY and CDR2 as FYNNEI. The method was immunoSEQ multiplex PCR; TCRdb's version includes in-frame clones alone and lacks a portion of them. Of around 1,000,000 clones in the sample, 70% to 80% were seen once. This clone appeared a single time. The antigen is not known. Notes on the study in general: Read depth was anticipated to influence clonotype sharing among donors.

The chain combines TRBV2 with TRBJ2-1, with D perhaps TRBD2 (9 bases). The specimen was memory CD4+ T cells from PBMCs. Documented subset: CD45RA-negative fraction. The source of this sequence is a man aged 18 to 29 in good health. Some clones in this sample may be carry-over from other donors' samples. The CDR3 protein is CATPGQGFSGSVSRSYNEQFF. The CDR3 nucleotides read TGTGCCACCCCCGGACAGGGTTTTAGCGGGAGTGTTAGTAGGTCCTACAATGAGCAGTTCTTC.